A single TCR beta chain is shown here with its context. CDR3 length: 13 residues. CDR1 SGHDT and CDR2 YYEEEE come from the germline V gene. The V gene lost 3 bases and the J gene lost 7 bases, with 13 bases spanning the gap. Produced via immunoSEQ multiplex PCR; TCRdb's table is partial and in-frame only. The sample yields tens of thousands of clones, nearly 95% seen once. This entry comes from a study of blood T cell repertoires in COVID-19. J is TRBJ1-1 and V is TRBV5-6; D is unclear. The clonotype originates from a human donor with active COVID-19. The donor label of this sample is uncertain. Sequences were obtained from peripheral blood. DNA for the CDR3: TGTGCCAGCAGCTATAATACAGAGAATGAAGCTTTCTTT. Its protein product is CASSYNTENEAFF.